These 30 T cell receptor beta chains originate from one sample sequenced in a study of T cells in Graves' hyperthyroidism and ophthalmopathy. The source material, RNA transcripts, was used to amplify TCR beta CDR3 regions. The HTBI primer set served for first-round RT-PCR of the TCR CDR3. TCRdb itself ran the multiplex PCR reads through MiXCR, one entry per CDR3 protein. The sample holds some 550,000 distinct CDR3 sequences, under 25% seen once. Sequencing input: blood. These receptors came from a man aged 18-30 years with Graves' hyperthyroidism.

The rearrangement uses TRBV7-9 and TRBJ1-2; 9 bases fit TRBD1. Per the germline V gene, CDR1 is SEHNR and CDR2 is FQNEAQ (reference sequence). V was pared by 5 bases and J by 8 bases, with 6 bases of the junction left unmatched. This CDR3 has 13 amino acids. The CDR3 nucleotides are TGTGCCAGCAGCCAGGACAGGGGAATAGGCTACACCTTC. It encodes CASSQDRGIGYTF.

This clonotype was seen at least ten times. The rearrangement uses TRBV5-1 and TRBJ1-2, with 8 bases lining up with TRBD1. The CDR3 has 14 residues. Germline CDR1 and CDR2: SGHRS and YFSETQ. V lost 1 base to trimming and J lost 8 bases; unmatched junction nucleotides: 7. This CDR3 is CASSLQGADLGYTF. DNA of the CDR3: TGCGCCAGCAGCTTGCAGGGGGCGGACCTCGGCTACACCTTC.

DNA for the CDR3: TGTGCCAGCAGTCCGGGACTAGCGTCGATCGAGCAGTACTTC. Protein sequence: CASSPGLASIEQYF. V gene TRBV28 combines with J gene TRBJ2-7, with TRBD2 identical over 10 bases. The CDR3 has 14 residues. Per germline, CDR1 MDHEN and CDR2 SYDVKM. Unmatched junction bases numbered 7, after V lost 5 bases and J lost 6 bases.

This chain uses TRBV19 with TRBJ1-5; D not certain. With 5 bases removed from V and 4 bases from J, the gap between germline ends came to 12 bases. There are 14 residues in the CDR3. The germline V gene encodes CDR1 LNHDA and CDR2 SQIVND (reference sequence). The CDR3 bases are TGTGCCAGTAGTGAGGTCTTCTGGAATCAGCCCCAGCATTTT. It specifies CASSEVFWNQPQHF.

This clonotype was counted ten times or more. The chain couples TRBV4-1 to TRBJ1-1; a possible D gene is TRBD1 (6 bases). V was pared by 4 bases and J by 2 bases, with 14 bases between. This CDR3 comprises 15 residues. Per the germline V gene, CDR1 is MGHRA and CDR2 is YSYEKL. The CDR3 region has the DNA TGCGCCAGCAGCCCGGGACATATCGTAAACACTGAAGCTTTCTTT. Translation gives CASSPGHIVNTEAFF.

The chain joins TRBV11-1 to TRBJ2-2; 7 positions match TRBD1. V was pared by 5 bases and J by 5 bases, with 8 bases of the junction left unmatched. CDR3 length equals 15 residues. Per germline, CDR1 SGHAT and CDR2 FQDESV (reference sequence). The CDR3 here is CASSTKGARTGELFF. DNA for the CDR3: TGTGCCAGCAGCACCAAGGGGGCGCGGACCGGGGAGCTGTTTTTT.

In this sample, this clonotype turned up many times. V gene TRBV27 combines with J gene TRBJ2-7; D assignment may be TRBD1 or TRBD2 (5 bases each). The V and J ends lost 2 bases and 6 bases respectively, with 11 bases between them. The CDR3 extends over 13 amino acids. CDR1 and CDR2 (germline): MNHEY, SMNVEV (reference sequence). The CDR3, as DNA: TGTGCCAGCAGTTTAAGAGAGGGACCCGAGCAGTACTTC. The encoded protein is CASSLREGPEQYF.

Many counts were recorded for this clonotype. The chain employs TRBV11-2 and TRBJ2-7; TRBD1 agrees at 8 bases. CDR3 length: 14 amino acids. Germline CDR1 and CDR2: SGHAT and FQNNGV. Trimming took 5 bases from V and 7 from J; bases not matched to a gene: 10. CDR3 protein: CASSQGQDRGEQYF. CDR3 nucleotides: TGTGCCAGCAGCCAGGGACAGGACCGGGGTGAGCAGTACTTC.

This clonotype was observed a few times. A much larger clone sits a single nucleotide away, making a read error possible. This chain connects TRBV19 to TRBJ1-1, with TRBD1 matching 7 bases. The CDR3 spans 13 residues. Germline V gene data show CDR1 as LNHDA and CDR2 as SQIVND (reference sequence). The CDR3 coding sequence is TGTGCCAGTAGGCCGACAGGGAACACTGAAGCTTGCTTT. It yields the protein CASRPTGNTEACF. The full variable domain, rest sourced from reference TRBV19 and TRBJ1-1, is DGGITQSPKYLFRKEGQNVTLSCEQNLNHDAMYWYRQDPGQGLRLIYYSQIVNDFQKGDIAEGYSVSREKKESFPLTVTSAQKNPTAFYLCASRPTGNTEACFGQGTRLTVV.

This clonotype occurred a few times. The V gene is TRBV10-2, the J gene TRBJ2-7; D gene ambiguous. This CDR3 has 14 amino acids. Trimming removed 2 bases from V and 1 base from J, with 9 bases in between. Germline loops: CDR1 WSHSY, CDR2 SAAADI. As DNA, the CDR3 is TGCGCCAGCAGTGAGCCCGGCAGGTCCTACGAGCAGTACTTC. Encoded protein: CASSEPGRSYEQYF.

In this sample, this clonotype turned up many times. The chain is built from TRBV28 and TRBJ1-1, with D possibly matching TRBD1 (6 bases). CDR3 size: 14 residues. Trimming removed 7 bases at V and 3 bases at J, with 15 bases between. Looked up from germline, CDR1 is MDHEN and CDR2 is SYDVKM. The CDR3 nucleotides read TGTGCCAGCAATTTCGGGGGCCTCGACACTGAAGCTTTCTTT. Its translation is CASNFGGLDTEAFF.

This clonotype was observed many times. The chain has TRBV29-1 and TRBJ1-1; D not resolved. This CDR3 region has 11 residues. V dropped 4 bases and J dropped 6 bases, with 9 bases sitting between them. The germline gives CDR1 SQVTM, CDR2 ANQGSEA. CDR3 region: CSVVSGSEAFF. The DNA of the CDR3 is TGCAGCGTTGTTTCGGGGTCTGAAGCTTTCTTT.

This clonotype was found many times. The chain joins TRBV5-1 to TRBJ1-1; TRBD1 matches 7 bases. Trimming took 5 bases from V and 5 from J; bases not matched to a gene: 6. The CDR3 is made up of 13 amino acids. The germline gives CDR1 SGHRS, CDR2 YFSETQ. CDR3 amino acids: CASRVQGGTEAFF. The CDR3 region has the DNA TGCGCCAGCAGGGTCCAGGGGGGGACTGAAGCTTTCTTT.

This chain uses TRBV2 with TRBJ1-1, with D perhaps matching TRBD1 (6 bases). The V gene lost 8 bases and the J gene lost 1 base, with 14 bases spanning the gap. The CDR3 has 14 amino acids. The germline gives CDR1 SNHLY, CDR2 FYNNEI. CDR3 coding DNA: TGTGCCAGCGCGGCGGGGGCTGCGAACACTGAAGCTTTCTTT. Protein product: CASAAGAANTEAFF.

The chain has TRBV6-5 and TRBJ1-5, with D uncertain. This CDR3 is 14 amino acids long. Germline CDR1 reads MNHEY; CDR2 reads SVGAGI. With 2 bases removed from V and 5 bases from J, the gap between germline ends came to 10 bases. The CDR3 spells CASSYAGFDQPQHF. The CDR3 DNA is TGTGCCAGCAGTTACGCGGGTTTTGATCAGCCCCAGCATTTT.

This clonotype was recorded many times. V and J are TRBV12-3 or TRBV12-4 and TRBJ1-2; D unclear. V was shortened by 4 bases and J by 2 bases, with 17 bases between the two germline ends. This CDR3 is built from 16 residues. The CDR3 DNA reads as TGTGCCAGCAGTTCCCCCAGCCGGACGGTGAACTATGGCTACACCTTC. Translated: CASSSPSRTVNYGYTF.

The CDR3 DNA reads as TGTGCCAGCAGCGCCGGGAGGAAGGGAGAGCAGTACTTC. It encodes CASSAGRKGEQYF. V gene TRBV7-2 combines with J gene TRBJ2-7; 7 bases are shared with TRBD2. The CDR3 consists of 13 residues. Germline trimming cut 5 bases from V and 7 bases from J; bases unmatched to any gene: 8. CDR1 is SGHTA, CDR2 FQGNSA, per germline.

V usage is TRBV24-1 and J usage is TRBJ2-5, with D maybe TRBD1 (5 bases). This CDR3 has 15 amino acids. Germline assignment: CDR1 KGHDR and CDR2 SFDVKD. The V end lost 4 bases, the J end lost 3 bases, and 14 bases lay between the germline ends. CDR3 nucleotides: TGTGCCACCAGTGAATCTGGGCAGGGAAAAGAGACCCAGTACTTC. It encodes CATSESGQGKETQYF.

This clonotype was seen at least ten times. This chain uses TRBV6-1 with TRBJ2-7; D is perhaps TRBD2 (6 bases). Looked up from germline, CDR1 is MNHNS and CDR2 is SASEGT. The CDR3 runs to 15 residues. Between the trimmed V and J ends, which lost 4 bases and 0 bases, there was a span of 13 bases. Here the CDR3 reads CASSARDGSSYEQYF. The CDR3 region has the DNA TGTGCCAGCAGTGCGCGGGACGGCAGCTCCTACGAGCAGTACTTC.

The chain has TRBV12-3 or TRBV12-4 and TRBJ2-5, with 7 bases that match TRBD2. This CDR3 region has 16 residues. V gave up 6 bases and J gave up 3 bases; unmatched junction bases: 13. CDR3 sequence reads: CASRPPERGHEETQYF. CDR3 sequence (DNA): TGTGCCAGCAGGCCCCCCGAGCGGGGCCATGAAGAGACCCAGTACTTC.

This clonotype was recorded at least ten times. The CDR3 here is CASSGEGMHTYEQYF. CDR3 sequence (DNA): TGTGCCAGCAGCGGGGAGGGGATGCATACCTACGAGCAGTACTTC. The chain employs TRBV25-1 and TRBJ2-7; 7 bases are shared with TRBD2. V dropped 6 bases and J dropped 2; count of bases not matched to a gene: 10. The V gene's germline CDR1 is MGHDK and CDR2 SYGVNS. This CDR3 contains 15 residues.

The V gene is TRBV27, the J gene TRBJ1-5, with TRBD1 as a possible D gene (5 bases). The germline gives CDR1 MNHEY, CDR2 SMNVEV (reference sequence). This CDR3 is 13 amino acids long. Between the trimmed V and J ends, which lost 6 bases and 6 bases, there was a span of 12 bases. The CDR3 sequence: CASSPRGFQPQHF. CDR3 nucleotide sequence: TGTGCCAGCAGCCCTAGGGGTTTTCAGCCCCAGCATTTT.

This clonotype was seen only a few times. The rearrangement joins TRBV27 to TRBJ2-2, with D maybe TRBD2 (7 bases). This CDR3 spans 14 amino acids. Germline CDR1 is MNHEY and CDR2 is SMNVEV (reference sequence). V shed 4 bases and J shed 5 bases, with 11 bases lying between them. The CDR3 loop is CASSSGGRTGELFF. The CDR3 nucleotides are TGTGCCAGCAGTTCCGGGGGGCGGACCGGGGAGCTGTTTTTT.

This clonotype has ten or more counts. The genes are TRBV12-3 or TRBV12-4 and TRBJ1-5, with unresolved D. CDR3 length equals 14 residues. Trimming shortened V by 3 bases and J by 1 base, and 7 bases separated the two germline ends. The CDR3 DNA reads as TGTGCCAGCAGTTTTTCCGGGAGCAATCAGCCCCAGCATTTT. Its translation: CASSFSGSNQPQHF.

The table lists this clonotype with many counts. The gene calls are TRBV19 and TRBJ1-2; 11 nucleotides line up with TRBD1. The length of the CDR3 is 14 residues. The V gene end was trimmed by 4 bases and the J gene end by 6 bases; junction bases not matched to a gene: 4. The germline CDR1 and CDR2 sequences are LNHDA and SQIVND (reference sequence). As DNA, the CDR3 is TGTGCCAGTAGTACCCGGGACAGGGGGAATGGCTACACCTTC. Its protein product is CASSTRDRGNGYTF.

The chain combines TRBV28 with TRBJ1-5; TRBD1 aligns across 7 bases. V was clipped by 6 bases and J by 7 bases; unmatched bases: 18. The CDR3 sequence is 17 residues long. Germline V CDR1 and CDR2: MDHEN, SYDVKM. The CDR3 bases are TGTGCCAGCAGCCCAGGGGACAGAGGAAAAGTGGTCCAGCCCCAGCATTTT. Its translation is CASSPGDRGKVVQPQHF.

This clonotype appeared many times. The chain has TRBV12-3 or TRBV12-4 and TRBJ2-7, with 10 bases matching TRBD1. This CDR3 spans 16 amino acids. V lost 5 bases and J lost 3; bases outside the gene matches: 10. CDR3 nucleotides: TGTGCCAGCAGTCCTCAGGGGACAGGGGACTTCTACGAGCAGTACTTC. It codes for CASSPQGTGDFYEQYF.

A word on this clonotype: One end of the junction does not line up with germline, which may come from a read error. The rearrangement links TRBV5-5 to TRBJ1-2; TRBD1 matches 7 bases. Germline V lookup: CDR1 SGHKS, CDR2 YYEKEE (reference sequence). The length of the CDR3 is 13 residues. CDR3 DNA: TGTGCCAGTAGCTTTCAGGGGGGCTATGGCTACACCTTC. Residues: CASSFQGGYGYTF.

The sample holds many counts of this clonotype. V usage is TRBV5-5 and J usage is TRBJ2-7, with 7 positions matching TRBD2. V lost 4 bases and J lost 6; bases outside the gene matches: 13. This CDR3 has 15 residues. Germline lookup yields CDR1 SGHKS and CDR2 YYEKEE (reference sequence). The CDR3 protein is CASSRLTGRGGEQYF. DNA for the CDR3: TGTGCCAGCAGCCGGCTGACGGGGAGGGGAGGCGAGCAGTACTTC.

This clonotype was counted ten times or more. This sequence joins TRBV9 and TRBJ2-5; 10 bases are shared with TRBD1. The CDR3 is 15 amino acids. V gave up 2 bases and J gave up 5 bases; unmatched junction bases: 6. Per germline, CDR1 SGDLS and CDR2 YYNGEE. In DNA, the CDR3 is TGTGCCAGCAGCGTCAGGACAGGGGGGCGGGAGACCCAGTACTTC. Its translation is CASSVRTGGRETQYF.